Presented here are 27 T cell receptor beta chains from one specimen sequenced in a study of cytomegalovirus exposure and HLA in healthy donors. PCR employed 60 Vbeta and 13 Jbeta primers. TCRdb keeps only in-frame clones here, not all; method: immunoSEQ multiplex PCR. This table holds some 150,000 clones, 82% found once. The sample was PBMCs. These receptors were taken from a woman in her 50s in good health and CMV-seropositive.

This chain uses TRBV29-1 with TRBJ1-2; 10 bases agree with TRBD1. Trimming cost V 7 bases and J 4 bases; bases outside gene matches: 6. Germline V gives CDR1 SQVTM, CDR2 ANQGSEA. There are 13 residues in the CDR3. The CDR3 region is CSAGQGEGYGYTF. The CDR3, as DNA: TGCAGCGCTGGACAGGGGGAAGGCTATGGCTACACCTTC.

The rearrangement uses TRBV25-1 and TRBJ2-7; 11 bases agree with TRBD1. Germline V gives CDR1 MGHDK, CDR2 SYGVNS. The CDR3 consists of 14 residues. V trimming: 4 bases; J trimming: 5 bases; junction bases outside the gene matches: 4. The CDR3 sequence is CASSVRDRGNEQYF. CDR3 sequence (DNA): TGTGCCAGCAGTGTCCGGGACAGGGGGAACGAGCAGTACTTC.

The chain joins TRBV5-6 to TRBJ2-1; D perhaps matches TRBD1 (6 bases). Germline CDR1 and CDR2: SGHDT and YYEEEE. Trimming took 4 bases from V and 7 from J, leaving 15 bases between them. This CDR3 has 14 residues. The CDR3: CASSPWGQVNEQFF. The DNA of the CDR3 is TGTGCCAGCAGCCCGTGGGGGCAGGTAAATGAGCAGTTCTTC.

V gene TRBV7-3 combines with J gene TRBJ2-7; D might be TRBD2 (6 bases). The CDR3 is made up of 15 amino acids. CDR1 SGHTA and CDR2 FQGTGA come from the germline V gene. Between the trimmed V and J ends, which lost 6 bases and 0 bases, there was a span of 15 bases. The CDR3 protein is CASSQGTASSYEQYF. The CDR3, as DNA: TGTGCCAGCAGTCAAGGGACTGCAAGCTCCTACGAGCAGTACTTC.

This clone was seen only a few times. The chain couples TRBV6-1 to TRBJ2-7, with 11 bases identical to TRBD2. The trim removed 5 bases at V and 2 bases at J, leaving 5 bases unmatched. Per the germline V gene, CDR1 is MNHNS and CDR2 is SASEGT. The CDR3 has 15 amino acids. CDR3 bases: TGTGCCAGCAGTACGACTAGCGGGGCCACCTACGAGCAGTACTTC. It is translated as CASSTTSGATYEQYF.

The V gene is TRBV28, the J gene TRBJ2-7; 8 bases map to TRBD2. Germline V CDR1 and CDR2: MDHEN, SYDVKM. V shed 4 bases and J 0 bases; nucleotides not matched to a gene: 14. The CDR3 has 18 residues. Here the CDR3 reads CASSWNLGAGGGSYEQYF. DNA of the CDR3: TGTGCCAGCAGTTGGAACCTCGGCGCCGGGGGGGGCTCCTACGAGCAGTACTTC.

The chain carries TRBV25-1 and TRBJ2-3, with 8 nucleotides matching TRBD2. The V segment lost 0 bases and the J segment 4 bases; nucleotides outside the gene matches: 3. The CDR3 has 15 amino acids. Germline CDR1 and CDR2: MGHDK and SYGVNS. CDR3 in amino acids: CASSEYRGGADTQYF. The CDR3 DNA reads TGTGCCAGCAGTGAATATCGGGGGGGGGCAGATACGCAGTATTTT.

The gene calls are TRBV7-9 and TRBJ2-7; the D is unclear. Trimming took off 2 bases at V and 6 bases at J, with 8 bases between the two ends. The CDR3 totals 12 residues. In germline, CDR1 is SEHNR, CDR2 FQNEAQ (reference sequence). The CDR3 DNA follows: TGTGCCAGCAGCTTACTAGGCCGCGAGCAGTACTTC. It is translated as CASSLLGREQYF.

The rearrangement joins TRBV9 to TRBJ2-3; TRBD1 is a possible D gene (6 bases). V lost 0 bases and J lost 6, with 14 bases in between. The CDR3 has 15 amino acids. The germline gives CDR1 SGDLS, CDR2 YYNGEE. CDR3 in amino acids: CASSVAWGPGDTQYF. CDR3 coding DNA: TGTGCCAGCAGCGTAGCTTGGGGGCCGGGGGATACGCAGTATTTT.

This clone came up a few times. V and J are TRBV7-2 and TRBJ1-1, with D maybe TRBD1 (5 bases). Looked up from germline, CDR1 is SGHTA and CDR2 is FQGNSA. Trimming left V 1 base short and J 4 bases short, with 13 bases between. There are 15 residues in the CDR3. The DNA for the CDR3 is TGTGCCAGCAGCTTAGTGGGCGGGGGGAGCACTGAAGCTTTCTTT. This encodes CASSLVGGGSTEAFF.

The chain joins TRBV6-5 to TRBJ1-6, with 10 bases aligning to TRBD1. Per the germline V gene, CDR1 is MNHEY and CDR2 is SVGAGI. The ends lost 2 bases at V and 10 bases at J; junction bases unmatched: 5. The CDR3 extends over 15 amino acids. DNA for the CDR3: TGTGCCAGCAGTTACACGGACAGGGGGGGATCACCCCTCCACTTT. Translation: CASSYTDRGGSPLHF.

The gene calls are TRBV9 and TRBJ1-5; D unresolved. The CDR3 extends over 13 amino acids. Trimming pared 0 bases from V and 4 bases from J, leaving 5 bases between. Germline V gives CDR1 SGDLS, CDR2 YYNGEE. CDR3 sequence: CASSVDENQPQHF. Written as DNA, the CDR3 is TGTGCCAGCAGCGTAGACGAGAATCAGCCCCAGCATTTT.

The CDR3 sequence: CSVYSGSGANVLTF. The CDR3 DNA reads TGCAGCGTCTACTCGGGCTCTGGGGCCAACGTCCTGACTTTC. The rearrangement uses TRBV29-1 and TRBJ2-6; D remains unclear. V shed 6 bases and J shed 0 bases, with 9 bases lying between them. CDR1 and CDR2 from the germline V gene are SQVTM and ANQGSEA. The CDR3 is 14 amino acids.

This chain uses TRBV7-3 with TRBJ1-6; tentatively, D is TRBD1 (6 bases). The germline V gene encodes CDR1 SGHTA and CDR2 FQGTGA. The CDR3 spans 14 residues. V was trimmed by 3 bases and J by 4 bases, leaving 7 bases between them. The CDR3 here is CASSLDSYNSPLHF. The DNA of the CDR3 is TGTGCCAGCAGCTTGGACAGTTATAATTCACCCCTCCACTTT.

The chain links TRBV6-5 to TRBJ2-7, with 7 bases that match TRBD1. Losses at the gene ends were 6 bases for V and 2 bases for J; bases not matched to a gene: 10. The germline V gene has CDR1 MNHEY and CDR2 SVGAGI. CDR3 length: 15 residues. CDR3 in amino acids: CASRSPGQPTYEQYF. DNA for the CDR3: TGTGCCAGCAGGAGCCCGGGACAGCCAACCTACGAGCAGTACTTC.

The chain has TRBV27 and TRBJ1-2, with TRBD1 matching 8 bases. V lost 4 bases, J lost 8 bases, and 12 bases stayed unmatched. In germline, CDR1 is MNHEY, CDR2 SMNVEV (reference sequence). The CDR3 is made up of 15 amino acids. In DNA form, the CDR3 reads TGTGCCAGCAGTTGGGACAGGAAAGACTTCGAGGGCTACACCTTC. Translating gives CASSWDRKDFEGYTF.

The CDR3 DNA reads as TGTGCCAGCAGCCAACTACAGGGATCCGAGCAGTACTTC. Translating it yields CASSQLQGSEQYF. The chain uses TRBV5-8 and TRBJ2-7, with a possible D match to TRBD1 (6 bases). Deletions cut 4 bases from V and 6 bases from J, with 14 bases between. In germline, CDR1 is SGHTS, CDR2 YDEGEE. The CDR3 runs 13 residues. The full variable domain, rest sourced from reference TRBV5-8 and TRBJ2-7, is EAGVTQSPTHLIKTRGQQATLRCSPISGHTSVYWYQQALGLGLQFLLWYDEGEERNRGNFPPRFSGRQFPNYSSELNVNALELEDSALYLCASSQLQGSEQYFGPGTRLTVT.

V is TRBV6-1 and J is TRBJ1-4, with D possibly TRBD1 on 6 matching bases. CDR1 is MNHNS, CDR2 SASEGT, per germline. Trimming pared 4 bases from V and 8 bases from J, leaving 17 bases between. This CDR3 region has 15 residues. The CDR3 DNA sequence: TGTGCCAGCAGTGCACCCTCCGGGGGGCAAGAAAAACTGTTTTTT. Translated, it gives CASSAPSGGQEKLFF.

This clone was seen a single time. The chain links TRBV10-3 to TRBJ2-7; possible D gene TRBD1, 6 bases. The CDR3 covers 14 residues. V lost 0 bases to trimming and J lost 3 bases, with 9 bases between them. In germline, CDR1 is ENHRY, CDR2 SYGVKD. CDR3: CAISESLGGYEQYF. The CDR3 DNA sequence: TGTGCCATCAGTGAGTCGTTAGGGGGCTACGAGCAGTACTTC.

The chain carries TRBV6-1 and TRBJ1-2; maybe TRBD1 (6 bases). The germline V and J ends were trimmed by 3 bases and 8 bases, with 13 bases remaining between them. Germline values: CDR1 MNHNS, CDR2 SASEGT. This CDR3 spans 13 amino acids. The CDR3 region has the DNA TGTGCCAGCAGTGATACAGGGAGGGGAGGCTACACCTTC. This codes for CASSDTGRGGYTF.

This chain uses TRBV5-1 with TRBJ1-2; 7 bases are shared with TRBD1. The V gene end was trimmed by 4 bases and the J gene end by 1 base; junction bases not matched to a gene: 13. This CDR3 spans 17 amino acids. Per germline, CDR1 SGHRS and CDR2 YFSETQ. CDR3 sequence: CASSPPGTAGGNYGYTF. CDR3 bases: TGCGCCAGCAGCCCGCCCGGGACTGCAGGGGGTAACTATGGCTACACCTTC.

The CDR3 DNA reads TGCAGCGTTGAAGTACGCCTAGGCTACACCTTC. Amino acid sequence: CSVEVRLGYTF. V and J are TRBV29-1 and TRBJ1-2; D not certain. CDR3 length: 11 amino acids. Germline values: CDR1 SQVTM, CDR2 ANQGSEA. Trimming removed 1 base from V and 8 bases from J, with 8 bases in between.

The rearrangement links TRBV19 to TRBJ1-4, with 8 bases matching TRBD1. Trimming took 7 bases from V and 7 from J; bases not matched to a gene: 8. Germline V gene data show CDR1 as LNHDA and CDR2 as SQIVND (reference sequence). This CDR3 region has 14 residues. The CDR3 region is CASTSGGAGEKLFF. DNA for the CDR3: TGTGCCAGTACCTCAGGGGGCGCGGGTGAAAAACTGTTTTTT.

This clone was seen a handful of times. The chain combines TRBV6-5 with TRBJ2-7, with a weak D call TRBD1 (6 bases). V lost 7 bases, J lost 6 bases, and 16 bases lay in between. The CDR3 has 13 residues. Germline V lookup: CDR1 MNHEY, CDR2 SVGAGI. The CDR3 reads CASTATGRREQYF. For the CDR3, the DNA is TGTGCCAGCACGGCGACAGGAAGACGCGAGCAGTACTTC.

The rearrangement joins TRBV5-4 to TRBJ2-3, with D perhaps matching TRBD1 (6 bases). Germline assignment: CDR1 SGHNT and CDR2 YYREEE (reference sequence). V was cut by 5 bases and J by 0 bases, with 10 bases left in between. The CDR3 is 14 residues long. In DNA, the CDR3 is TGTGCCAGCAGATTCAGGGGTAGCACAGATACGCAGTATTTT. This codes for CASRFRGSTDTQYF. The whole variable domain, filled in from reference TRBV5-4 and TRBJ2-3, reads ETGVTQSPTHLIKTRGQQVTLRCSSQSGHNTVSWYQQALGQGPQFIFQYYREEENGRGNFPPRFSGLQFPNYSSELNVNALELDDSALYLCASRFRGSTDTQYFGPGTRLTVL.

The V and J genes are TRBV6-1 and TRBJ1-1, with TRBD1 as a possible D gene (5 bases). This CDR3 has 13 amino acids. V was pared by 5 bases and J by 3 bases, with 10 bases between. Germline V gives CDR1 MNHNS, CDR2 SASEGT. CDR3 bases: TGTGCCAGCAGTCGGGGGAGGGACACTGAAGCTTTCTTT. Translation: CASSRGRDTEAFF.

V and J are TRBV10-2 and TRBJ2-2; D unresolved. The CDR3 loop spans 17 amino acids. Germline V lookup: CDR1 WSHSY, CDR2 SAAADI. Between the trimmed V and J ends, which lost 0 bases and 6 bases, there was a span of 17 bases. CDR3 sequence: CASSESTPLEWSGELFF. The DNA for the CDR3 is TGCGCCAGCAGTGAGTCGACTCCCCTCGAATGGTCCGGGGAGCTGTTTTTT.